Presented here are 15 T cell receptor beta chains from one specimen sequenced in a study of blood T cells in healthy people across ages. Alongside a J-beta primer mix, a sample-barcoded 5' primer served in a second PCR lasting roughly 6 to 11 cycles. A single record per CDR3 protein comes from TCRdb applying MiXCR to the 5' RACE reads. This repertoire shows about 1.8 million distinct CDR3 sequences, 40% to 55% found once; its top ten account for roughly 2%. Input material: blood. These receptors all come from a woman aged 40 to 55 in good health.

This rearrangement joins TRBV11-2 to TRBJ2-1; weak D call: TRBD1 (6 bases). CDR3 length equals 16 residues. Trimming took 0 bases from V and 4 from J, leaving 13 bases between them. Germline values: CDR1 SGHAT, CDR2 FQNNGV. The CDR3 DNA follows: TGTGCCAGCAGCTTAGAGTGGGCAGGGGCATACAATGAGCAGTTCTTC. Translation: CASSLEWAGAYNEQFF.

This clonotype came up a few times. The V call is TRBV19, the J call TRBJ1-2; D not resolved. Germline V gene sequence: CDR1 LNHDA, CDR2 SQIVND (reference sequence). The CDR3 covers 14 residues. V shed 3 bases and J shed 8 bases, with 16 bases lying between them. CDR3: CASSIPNQRWGYTF. The DNA of the CDR3 is TGTGCCAGTAGTATCCCAAATCAAAGATGGGGCTACACCTTC.

This clonotype appeared a few times. The rearrangement joins TRBV7-2 to TRBJ1-2; 9 nucleotides match TRBD1. Germline lookup yields CDR1 SGHTA and CDR2 FQGNSA. The V and J ends lost 3 bases and 8 bases, in that order; junction bases with no gene match: 10. The CDR3 length is 15 residues. DNA of the CDR3: TGTGCCAGCAGCTTGGGGACGGGACAGGGTGGCGGCTACACCTTC. Encoded protein: CASSLGTGQGGGYTF.

The chain couples TRBV4-2 to TRBJ2-3; D might be TRBD2 (6 bases). Trimming left V 6 bases short and J 1 base short, with 17 bases between. CDR1 and CDR2 from the germline V gene are LGHNA and YNFKEQ. The CDR3 is made up of 16 amino acids. The CDR3: CASRHDLGGGTDTQYF. The CDR3 DNA reads as TGTGCCAGCAGGCACGATCTCGGAGGGGGCACAGATACGCAGTATTTT.

This chain joins TRBV29-1 and TRBJ2-1; tentatively, D is TRBD2 (5 bases). V was pared by 8 bases and J by 5 bases, with 13 bases between. Germline V gene sequence: CDR1 SQVTM, CDR2 ANQGSEA. The CDR3 runs 12 residues. The CDR3 spells CSSSPGNNEQFF. The CDR3, as DNA: TGCAGCTCTTCACCGGGGAACAATGAGCAGTTCTTC.

The chain is built from TRBV12-3 or TRBV12-4 and TRBJ2-1; D may correspond to TRBD1 or TRBD2 (5 bases each). V was shortened by 8 bases and J by 6 bases, with 17 bases between the two germline ends. This CDR3 region has 14 residues. The DNA for the CDR3 is TGTGCCAGCTTTGAGACCGGGACGACCAATGAGCAGTTCTTC. Its translation: CASFETGTTNEQFF.

CDR3 coding DNA: TGCGCCAGCACCGAAGGACTAGCGGGGACCCAGTACTTC. This gives the protein CASTEGLAGTQYF. The gene calls are TRBV5-1 and TRBJ2-7; 11 bases align to TRBD2. With the DNA end fitting TRBJ2-5 better, the J assignment may be wrong. The CDR3 is 13 amino acids. The V gene's germline CDR1 is SGHRS and CDR2 YFSETQ.

The chain recombines TRBV5-5 with TRBJ2-3; D is ambiguous. Germline loops: CDR1 SGHKS, CDR2 YYEKEE (reference sequence). Trimming removed 4 bases at V and 1 base at J, with 16 bases between. The CDR3 runs to 16 residues. CDR3 region: CASSPAARRGTDTQYF. CDR3 bases: TGTGCCAGCAGCCCGGCTGCACGTCGGGGCACAGATACGCAGTATTTT.

V usage is TRBV20-1 and J usage is TRBJ2-4; 8 bases fit TRBD1. The ends lost 1 base at V and 13 bases at J; junction bases unmatched: 9. CDR3 length: 13 residues. CDR1 is DFQATT, CDR2 SNEGSKA, per germline (reference sequence). The CDR3 loop is CSARVQGAMYQYF. CDR3 DNA sequence: TGCAGTGCTAGAGTCCAGGGGGCTATGTACCAGTACTTC.

As DNA, the CDR3 is TGTGCCAGCAGCTTTGCGACAGGGGGCGATGAGCAGTTCTTC. Translating it yields CASSFATGGDEQFF. The chain is built from TRBV7-6 and TRBJ2-1; 10 nucleotides match TRBD1. The CDR3 has 14 residues. Germline V lookup: CDR1 SGHVS, CDR2 FNYEAQ. The ends lost 3 bases at V and 8 bases at J; junction bases unmatched: 4.

The chain carries TRBV12-3 or TRBV12-4 and TRBJ1-2; 8 bases map to TRBD1. With V trimmed by 4 bases and J by 7 bases, 5 bases remained unmatched. The CDR3 loop spans 13 amino acids. CDR3 protein: CASSSLDRAGYTF. The CDR3 DNA follows: TGTGCCAGCAGTTCCCTGGACAGGGCTGGCTACACCTTC.

The rearrangement uses TRBV24-1 and TRBJ2-3; 14 bases agree with TRBD2. Germline V CDR1 and CDR2: KGHDR, SFDVKD. This CDR3 is built from 17 residues. V was clipped by 4 bases and J by 2 bases; unmatched bases: 4. This chain's CDR3 is CATSDPGLAGVTDTQYF. The CDR3 DNA sequence: TGTGCCACCAGTGACCCGGGACTAGCGGGGGTCACAGATACGCAGTATTTT.

This chain uses TRBV24-1 with TRBJ1-5, with D uncertain. The germline gives CDR1 KGHDR, CDR2 SFDVKD. V shed 5 bases and J shed 3 bases, with 7 bases lying between them. This CDR3 spans 13 amino acids. CDR3 protein: CATSGGFNQPQHF. CDR3 DNA sequence: TGTGCCACCAGTGGGGGATTCAATCAGCCCCAGCATTTT.

Concerning this clonotype: The junction departs from the called germline gene at one end, perhaps through a read error. The rearrangement links TRBV7-2 to TRBJ2-1; 7 bases line up with TRBD2. This CDR3 region has 16 residues. From germline, CDR1 is SGHTA and CDR2 FQGNSA. The CDR3, as DNA: TGTGCCAGCAGCTCCTCGCCCGGGGGGATCTACAATGAGCGGTTCTTC. Translation: CASSSSPGGIYNERFF.

The chain is built from TRBV29-1 and TRBJ2-3, with 14 bases fitting TRBD2. J gave up 3 bases and V 4 bases, and 9 bases lay outside the gene matches. Looked up from germline, CDR1 is SQVTM and CDR2 is ANQGSEA. The CDR3 length is 17 residues. The CDR3, as DNA: TGCAGCGTTGGGACTAGCGGGGGGCCGATGAGAACAGATACGCAGTATTTT. Protein: CSVGTSGGPMRTDTQYF.